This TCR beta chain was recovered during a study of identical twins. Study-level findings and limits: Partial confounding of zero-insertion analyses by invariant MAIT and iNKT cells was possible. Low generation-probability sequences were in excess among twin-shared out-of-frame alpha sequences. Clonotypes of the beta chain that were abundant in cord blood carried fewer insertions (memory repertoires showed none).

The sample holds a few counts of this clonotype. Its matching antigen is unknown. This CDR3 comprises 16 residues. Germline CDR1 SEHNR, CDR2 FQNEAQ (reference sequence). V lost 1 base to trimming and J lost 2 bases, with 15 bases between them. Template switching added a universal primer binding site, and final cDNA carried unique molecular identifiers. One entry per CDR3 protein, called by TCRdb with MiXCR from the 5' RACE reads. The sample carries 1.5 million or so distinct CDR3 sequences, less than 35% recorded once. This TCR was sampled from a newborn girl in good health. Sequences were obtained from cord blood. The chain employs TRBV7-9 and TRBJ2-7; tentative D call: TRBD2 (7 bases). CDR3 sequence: CASSLGGGTYPYEQYF. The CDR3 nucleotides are TGTGCCAGCAGCTTAGGGGGGGGGACATACCCCTACGAGCAGTACTTC.